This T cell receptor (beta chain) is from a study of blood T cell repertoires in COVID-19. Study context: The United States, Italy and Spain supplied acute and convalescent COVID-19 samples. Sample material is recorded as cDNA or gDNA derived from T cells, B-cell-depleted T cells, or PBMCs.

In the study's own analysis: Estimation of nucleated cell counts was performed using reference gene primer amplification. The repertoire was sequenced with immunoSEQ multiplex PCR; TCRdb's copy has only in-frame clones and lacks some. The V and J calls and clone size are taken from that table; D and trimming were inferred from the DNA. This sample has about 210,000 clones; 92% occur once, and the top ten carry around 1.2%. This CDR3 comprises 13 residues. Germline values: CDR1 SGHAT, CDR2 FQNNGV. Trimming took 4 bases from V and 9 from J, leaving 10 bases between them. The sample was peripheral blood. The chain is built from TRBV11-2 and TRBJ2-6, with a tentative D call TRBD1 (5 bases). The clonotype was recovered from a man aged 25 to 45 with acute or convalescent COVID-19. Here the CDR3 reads CASSSGLGNVLTF. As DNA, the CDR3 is TGTGCCAGCAGCTCAGGGTTGGGCAACGTCCTGACTTTC.